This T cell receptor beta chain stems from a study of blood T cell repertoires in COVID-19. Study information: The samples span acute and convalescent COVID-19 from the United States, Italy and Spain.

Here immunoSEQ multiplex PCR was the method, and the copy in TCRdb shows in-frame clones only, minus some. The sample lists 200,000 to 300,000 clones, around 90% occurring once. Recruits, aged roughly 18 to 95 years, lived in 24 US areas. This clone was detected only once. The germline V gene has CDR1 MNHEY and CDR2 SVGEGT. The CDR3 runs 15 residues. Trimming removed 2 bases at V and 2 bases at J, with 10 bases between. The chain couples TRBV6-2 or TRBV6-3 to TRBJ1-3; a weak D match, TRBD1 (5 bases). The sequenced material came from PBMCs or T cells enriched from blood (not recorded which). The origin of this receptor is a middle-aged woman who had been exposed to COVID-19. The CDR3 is CASSYGGGTGNTIYF. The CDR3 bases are TGTGCCAGCAGTTACGGCGGGGGGACTGGAAACACCATATATTTT.